One and the same sample provided the 2 T cell receptor beta chains below, sequenced in a study of blood T cell repertoires in COVID-19. Libraries were prepared by immunoSEQ multiplex PCR; TCRdb keeps only in-frame clonotypes and omits some of them. Of around 400,000 clones listed, over 75% are singletons. Input material: peripheral blood. The receptor set was obtained from a woman aged 25 to 39 with COVID-19, enrolled during active disease.

This chain uses TRBV19 with TRBJ1-4; D ambiguous. Trimming took 5 bases from V and 7 from J, leaving 23 bases between them. This CDR3 spans 17 amino acids. Germline V gives CDR1 LNHDA, CDR2 SQIVND (reference sequence). Here the CDR3 reads CASSSDFVGVVGEKLFF. CDR3 coding DNA: TGTGCCAGTAGTTCGGACTTCGTCGGAGTAGTAGGTGAAAAACTGTTTTTT.

V gene TRBV7-9 combines with J gene TRBJ2-2; a possible D gene is TRBD1 (6 bases). V gave up 1 base and J gave up 6 bases, with 9 bases separating them. The CDR3 is 14 residues long. Per germline, CDR1 SEHNR and CDR2 FQNEAQ (reference sequence). In DNA, the CDR3 is TGTGCCAGCAGCTTAGGACAGGACGCCGGGGAGCTGTTTTTT. It yields the protein CASSLGQDAGELFF.